This T cell receptor beta chain was found in a study of blood T cell repertoires in COVID-19. How the authors handled the data: Nucleated cell counts were estimated from reference gene primer amplification. Assay: immunoSEQ multiplex PCR; the TCRdb copy retains only in-frame clones and omits some. Clone size and V and J calls were adopted from that table, with D and trimming inferred from the DNA. The profile shows 300,000 to 400,000 clones, 88% of them singletons. Germline lookup yields CDR1 LNHDA and CDR2 SQIVND (reference sequence). The CDR3 is 13 residues long. V lost 10 bases and J lost 0, with 9 bases in between.

The TCR was taken from a woman in her 70s with COVID-19, enrolled during active disease. This chain links TRBV19 with TRBJ1-4; D remains unclear. Specimen: peripheral blood. For the CDR3, the DNA is TGTGCCACCAAGAGATCAACTAATGAAAAACTGTTTTTT. Protein: CATKRSTNEKLFF.